This T cell receptor beta chain was sequenced for a study of blood T cell repertoires in COVID-19. Study in general: From the United States, Italy and Spain came samples of acute and convalescent COVID-19.

V was shortened by 1 base and J by 7 bases, with 13 bases between the two germline ends. CDR3 length: 15 amino acids. The germline V gene has CDR1 SGHTA and CDR2 FQGNSA. In the original workflow: Estimated nucleated cell counts came from reference gene primer amplification. Clones were read by immunoSEQ multiplex PCR, and TCRdb kept only the in-frame ones, dropping some. That table furnishes V, J and clone size, whereas the DNA furnished D and trimming. In the table there are around 140,000 clones, around nine tenths of which are singletons. V gene TRBV7-2 combines with J gene TRBJ1-4; D is undetermined. Sequencing was performed on peripheral blood. The sequence was obtained from a woman in her sixties with acute or convalescent COVID-19. CDR3 in DNA: TGTGCCAGCAGCTTAGGCGGGTCGAGTGGTGAAAAACTGTTTTTT. Translated: CASSLGGSSGEKLFF.